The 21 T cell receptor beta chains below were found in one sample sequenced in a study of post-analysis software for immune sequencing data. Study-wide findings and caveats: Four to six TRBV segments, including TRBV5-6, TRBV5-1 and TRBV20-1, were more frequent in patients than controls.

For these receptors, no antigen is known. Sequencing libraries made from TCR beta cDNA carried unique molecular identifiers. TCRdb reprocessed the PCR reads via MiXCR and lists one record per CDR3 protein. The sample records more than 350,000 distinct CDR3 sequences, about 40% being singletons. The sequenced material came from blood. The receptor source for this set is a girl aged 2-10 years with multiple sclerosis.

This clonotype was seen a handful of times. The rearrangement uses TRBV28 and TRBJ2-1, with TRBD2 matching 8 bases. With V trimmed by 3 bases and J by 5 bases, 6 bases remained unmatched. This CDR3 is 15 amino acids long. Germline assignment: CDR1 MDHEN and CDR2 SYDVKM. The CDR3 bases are TGTGCCAGCAGTTTTTCGGGGGGGAGAGACAATGAGCAGTTCTTC. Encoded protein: CASSFSGGRDNEQFF. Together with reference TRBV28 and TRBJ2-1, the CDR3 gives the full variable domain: DVKVTQSSRYLVKRTGEKVFLECVQDMDHENMFWYRQDPGLGLRLIYFSYDVKMKEKGDIPEGYSVSREKKERFSLILESASTNQTSMYLCASSFSGGRDNEQFFGPGTRLTVL.

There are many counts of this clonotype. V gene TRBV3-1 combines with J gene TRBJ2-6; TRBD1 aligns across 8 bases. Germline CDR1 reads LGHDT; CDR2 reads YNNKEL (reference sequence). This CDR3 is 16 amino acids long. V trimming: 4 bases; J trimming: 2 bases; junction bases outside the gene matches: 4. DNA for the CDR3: TGTGCCAGCAGCCCCCAGGGGGCGACTGGGGCCAACGTCCTGACTTTC. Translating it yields CASSPQGATGANVLTF.

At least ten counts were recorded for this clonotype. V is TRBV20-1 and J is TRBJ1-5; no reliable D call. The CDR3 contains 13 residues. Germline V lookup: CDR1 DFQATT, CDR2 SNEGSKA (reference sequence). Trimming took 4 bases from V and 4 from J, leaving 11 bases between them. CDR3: CSATSEGNQPQHF. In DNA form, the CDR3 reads TGCAGTGCTACTAGTGAGGGAAATCAGCCCCAGCATTTT.

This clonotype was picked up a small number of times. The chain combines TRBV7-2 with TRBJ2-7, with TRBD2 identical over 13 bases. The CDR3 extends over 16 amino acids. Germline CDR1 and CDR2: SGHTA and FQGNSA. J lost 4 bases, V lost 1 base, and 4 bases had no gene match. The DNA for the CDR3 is TGTGCCAGCAGCTTAGTCCCACTAGCGGGAGGGTACGAGCAGTACTTC. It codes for CASSLVPLAGGYEQYF.

The CDR3 coding sequence is TGCAGCACCAGAGTGGACTATCTGAGGTATGAGCAGTTCTTC. This encodes CSTRVDYLRYEQFF. The gene calls are TRBV29-1 and TRBJ2-1, with a weak D call TRBD2 (6 bases). Trimming took 8 bases from V and 8 from J, leaving 22 bases between them. Germline CDR1 and CDR2: SQVTM and ANQGSEA. The CDR3 extends over 14 amino acids.

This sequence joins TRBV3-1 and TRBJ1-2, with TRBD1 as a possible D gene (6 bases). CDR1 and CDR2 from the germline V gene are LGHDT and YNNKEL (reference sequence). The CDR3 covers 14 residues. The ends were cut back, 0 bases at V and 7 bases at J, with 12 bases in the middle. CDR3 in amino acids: CASSQDQVRGGYTF. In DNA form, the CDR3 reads TGTGCCAGCAGCCAAGATCAAGTCAGGGGTGGCTACACCTTC.

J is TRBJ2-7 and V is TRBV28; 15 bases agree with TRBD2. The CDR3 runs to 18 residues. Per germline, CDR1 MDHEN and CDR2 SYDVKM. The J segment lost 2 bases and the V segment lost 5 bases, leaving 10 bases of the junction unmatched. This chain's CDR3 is CASSLGGLAGGYAYEQYF. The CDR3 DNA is TGTGCCAGCAGTCTAGGGGGACTAGCGGGAGGTTACGCCTACGAGCAGTACTTC.

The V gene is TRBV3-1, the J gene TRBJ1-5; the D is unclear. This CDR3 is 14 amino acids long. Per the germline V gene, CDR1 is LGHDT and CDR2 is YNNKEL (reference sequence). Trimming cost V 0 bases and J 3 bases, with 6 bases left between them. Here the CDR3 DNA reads TGTGCCAGCAGCCAAGATCAGGCCAATCAGCCCCAGCATTTT. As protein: CASSQDQANQPQHF.

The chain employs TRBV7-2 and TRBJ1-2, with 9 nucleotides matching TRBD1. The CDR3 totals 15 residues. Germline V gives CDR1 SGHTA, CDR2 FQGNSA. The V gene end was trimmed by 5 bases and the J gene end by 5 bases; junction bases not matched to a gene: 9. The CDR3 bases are TGTGCCAGCAGCATTCTCCGGGACAGGGTATATGGCTACACCTTC. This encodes CASSILRDRVYGYTF.

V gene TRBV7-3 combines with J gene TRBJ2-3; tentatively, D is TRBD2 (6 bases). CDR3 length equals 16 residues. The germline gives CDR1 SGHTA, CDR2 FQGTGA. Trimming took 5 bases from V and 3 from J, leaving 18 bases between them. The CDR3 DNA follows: TGTGCCAGCAGCCAAGGAGGGCTCCCGAGGACAGATACGCAGTATTTT. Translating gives CASSQGGLPRTDTQYF.

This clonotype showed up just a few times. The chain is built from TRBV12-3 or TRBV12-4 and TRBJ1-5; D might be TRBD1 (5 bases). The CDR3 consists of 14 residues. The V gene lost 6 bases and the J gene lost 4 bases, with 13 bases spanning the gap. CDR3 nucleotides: TGTGCCAGCAGGTCAGGGCTCGAGAATCAGCCCCAGCATTTT. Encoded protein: CASRSGLENQPQHF.

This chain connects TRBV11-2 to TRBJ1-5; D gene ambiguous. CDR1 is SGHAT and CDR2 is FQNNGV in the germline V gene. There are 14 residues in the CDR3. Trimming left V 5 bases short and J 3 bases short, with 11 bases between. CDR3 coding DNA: TGTGCCAGCAGCCCCAGTGCAGTCAATCAGCCCCAGCATTTT. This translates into CASSPSAVNQPQHF.

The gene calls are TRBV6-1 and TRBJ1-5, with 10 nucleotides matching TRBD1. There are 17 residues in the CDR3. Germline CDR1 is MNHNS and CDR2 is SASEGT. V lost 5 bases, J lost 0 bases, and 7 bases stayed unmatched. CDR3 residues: CASSPGTGAYSNQPQHF. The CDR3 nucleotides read TGTGCCAGCAGTCCCGGGACAGGGGCTTATAGCAATCAGCCCCAGCATTTT.

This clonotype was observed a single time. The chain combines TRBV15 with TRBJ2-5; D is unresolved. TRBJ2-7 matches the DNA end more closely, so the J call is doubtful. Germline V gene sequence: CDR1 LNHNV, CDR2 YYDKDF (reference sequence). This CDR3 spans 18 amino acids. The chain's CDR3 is CATSRDLGPTGKDYEQYF. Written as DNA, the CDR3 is TGTGCCACCAGCAGAGACTTGGGCCCTACGGGCAAAGACTACGAGCAGTACTTC.

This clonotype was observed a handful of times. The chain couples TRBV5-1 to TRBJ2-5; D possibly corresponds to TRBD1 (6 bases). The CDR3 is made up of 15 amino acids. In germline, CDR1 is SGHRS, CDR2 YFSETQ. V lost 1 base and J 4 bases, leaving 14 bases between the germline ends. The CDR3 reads CASSLLGGQTETQYF. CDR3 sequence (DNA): TGCGCCAGCAGCTTGTTGGGCGGACAGACAGAGACCCAGTACTTC.

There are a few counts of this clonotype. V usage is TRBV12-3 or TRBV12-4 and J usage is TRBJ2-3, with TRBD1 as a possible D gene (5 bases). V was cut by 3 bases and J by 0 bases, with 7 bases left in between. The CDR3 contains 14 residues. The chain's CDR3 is CASSLTVSTDTQYF. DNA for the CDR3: TGTGCCAGCAGTTTGACAGTTAGCACAGATACGCAGTATTTT.

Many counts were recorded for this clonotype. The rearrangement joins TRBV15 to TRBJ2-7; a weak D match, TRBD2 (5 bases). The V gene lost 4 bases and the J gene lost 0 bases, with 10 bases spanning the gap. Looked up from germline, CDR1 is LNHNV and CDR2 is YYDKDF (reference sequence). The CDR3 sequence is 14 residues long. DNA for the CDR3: TGTGCCACCAGCATGGTTGCGGGCTCCTACGAGCAGTACTTC. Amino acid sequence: CATSMVAGSYEQYF.

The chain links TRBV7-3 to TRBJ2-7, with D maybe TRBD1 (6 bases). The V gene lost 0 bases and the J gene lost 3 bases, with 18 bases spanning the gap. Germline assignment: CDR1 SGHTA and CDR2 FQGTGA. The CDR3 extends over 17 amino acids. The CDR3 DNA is TGTGCCAGCAGCTTAACGTTTTCGTTCGGCAGGGGCTACGAGCAGTACTTC. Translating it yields CASSLTFSFGRGYEQYF.

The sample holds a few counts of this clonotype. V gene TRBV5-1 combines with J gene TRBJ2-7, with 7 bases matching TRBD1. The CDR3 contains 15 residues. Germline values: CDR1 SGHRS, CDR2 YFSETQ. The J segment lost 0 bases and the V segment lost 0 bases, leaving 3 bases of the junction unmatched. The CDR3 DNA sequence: TGCGCCAGCAGCTTGGAGGGGGCAAGCTCCTACGAGCAGTACTTC. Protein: CASSLEGASSYEQYF. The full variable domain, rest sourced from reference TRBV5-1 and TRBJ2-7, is KAGVTQTPRYLIKTRGQQVTLSCSPISGHRSVSWYQQTPGQGLQFLFEYFSETQRNKGNFPGRFSGRQFSNSRSEMNVSTLELGDSALYLCASSLEGASSYEQYFGPGTRLTVT.

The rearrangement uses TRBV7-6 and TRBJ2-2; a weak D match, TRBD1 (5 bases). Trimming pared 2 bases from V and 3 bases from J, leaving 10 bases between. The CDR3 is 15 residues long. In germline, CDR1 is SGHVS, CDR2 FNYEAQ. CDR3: CASSLRSGYTGELFF. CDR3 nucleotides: TGTGCCAGCAGCTTACGCTCAGGGTACACCGGGGAGCTGTTTTTT.

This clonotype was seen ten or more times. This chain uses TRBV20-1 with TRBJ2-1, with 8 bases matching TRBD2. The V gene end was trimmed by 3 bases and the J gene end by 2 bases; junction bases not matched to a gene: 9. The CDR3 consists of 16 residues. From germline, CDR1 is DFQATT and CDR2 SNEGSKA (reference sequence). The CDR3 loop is CSASLAPLAAYNEQFF. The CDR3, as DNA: TGCAGTGCTAGTCTAGCACCACTAGCGGCCTACAATGAGCAGTTCTTC.